A single sample is the source of the 28 T cell receptor beta chains below, sequenced in a study of T cell repertoires in cytomegalovirus infection. TCRdb called the reads again in MiXCR, with one record for every CDR3 protein. The sample shows approximately 130,000 distinct CDR3 sequences, approximately 9.2% of them seen only once. The sequencing sample was made of PBMCs. The receptor set was obtained from a human donor in good health (CMV status not recorded). Some clones in this sample may be carry-over from other donors' samples.

The chain combines TRBV7-9 with TRBJ2-1, with 7 positions matching TRBD2. Per germline, CDR1 SEHNR and CDR2 FQNEAQ (reference sequence). V was clipped by 6 bases and J by 9 bases; unmatched bases: 5. This CDR3 has 12 residues. The CDR3 reads CASSFSGFEQFF. DNA of the CDR3: TGTGCCAGCAGTTTTAGCGGGTTTGAGCAGTTCTTC. The full variable domain, completed using reference TRBV7-9 and TRBJ2-1, is DTGVSQNPRHKITKRGQNVTFRCDPISEHNRLYWYRQTLGQGPEFLTYFQNEAQLEKSRLLSDRFSAERPKGSFSTLEIQRTEQGDSAMYLCASSFSGFEQFFGPGTRLTVL.

This clonotype was detected many times. The rearrangement links TRBV7-9 to TRBJ2-5; the D gene could be TRBD1 or TRBD2 (5 bases each). From germline, CDR1 is SEHNR and CDR2 FQNEAQ (reference sequence). V lost 11 bases and J 5 bases, leaving 12 bases between the germline ends. There are 11 residues in the CDR3. The CDR3 region has the DNA TGTGCCGCCGGGGCTGTGGAGACCCAGTACTTC. Its protein is CAAGAVETQYF.

This clonotype was seen many times. The rearrangement joins TRBV12-3 or TRBV12-4 to TRBJ2-7, with 11 bases lining up with TRBD1. V lost 3 bases, J lost 3 bases, and 1 base stayed unmatched. The CDR3 has 14 amino acids. The CDR3 DNA follows: TGTGCCAGCAGTTTCGGGACAGGGGGCTACGAGCAGTACTTC. Protein: CASSFGTGGYEQYF.

This clonotype was counted a few times. The chain employs TRBV28 and TRBJ1-2; D may be TRBD1 (6 bases). The V gene lost 6 bases and the J gene lost 8 bases, with 13 bases spanning the gap. This CDR3 comprises 12 residues. From germline, CDR1 is MDHEN and CDR2 SYDVKM. The CDR3 DNA reads as TGTGCCAGCAGGGATACAGGGATGGGCTACACCTTC. Protein product: CASRDTGMGYTF.

Many counts were recorded for this clonotype. This rearrangement joins TRBV7-2 to TRBJ2-4; possible D gene TRBD1, 7 bases. This CDR3 comprises 15 residues. Trimming took off 3 bases at V and 5 bases at J, with 14 bases between the two ends. In germline, CDR1 is SGHTA, CDR2 FQGNSA. The CDR3, as DNA: TGTGCCAGCAGCTTCAGGGGGGAGACCCAAAACATTCAGTACTTC. Encoded protein: CASSFRGETQNIQYF.

There are many counts of this clonotype. The chain is built from TRBV28 and TRBJ2-7; possible D gene TRBD1, 6 bases. CDR1 is MDHEN, CDR2 SYDVKM, per germline. The CDR3 sequence is 14 residues long. V lost 5 bases and J 9 bases, leaving 20 bases between the germline ends. For the CDR3, the DNA is TGTGCCAGCAGTCTCCCTCTTGGGGGCAGGGGGCAGTACTTC. It translates to CASSLPLGGRGQYF.

This clonotype was found once. V gene TRBV12-3 or TRBV12-4 combines with J gene TRBJ1-5; D gene uncertain. V dropped 1 base and J dropped 1 base, with 14 bases sitting between them. The CDR3 has 17 amino acids. This CDR3 reads CASSLETVPWSNQPQHF. In nucleotides, the CDR3 is TGTGCCAGCAGTTTAGAAACGGTCCCATGGAGCAATCAGCCCCAGCATTTT.

The table lists this clonotype with many counts. CDR3 in amino acids: CASSLTLAGDYEQYF. Written as DNA, the CDR3 is TGTGCCAGCAGCTTAACACTAGCGGGAGACTACGAGCAGTACTTC. The chain uses TRBV7-2 and TRBJ2-7; TRBD2 aligns across 11 bases. Trimming removed 2 bases from V and 3 bases from J; junction bases left unmatched: 3. This CDR3 is built from 15 residues. Germline V gene lookup returns CDR1 SGHTA and CDR2 FQGNSA.

This clonotype was counted at least ten times. This rearrangement joins TRBV2 to TRBJ1-6; no clear D. Trimming removed 7 bases from V and 8 bases from J, with 18 bases in between. This CDR3 has 15 amino acids. CDR1 SNHLY and CDR2 FYNNEI come from the germline V gene. This CDR3 reads CASTMGPKADSPLHF. CDR3 nucleotide sequence: TGTGCCAGCACCATGGGCCCCAAAGCAGATTCACCCCTCCACTTT.

This clonotype has at least ten counts. The CDR3, as DNA: TGTGCCAGCAGCCCTCGGGGGACGGGAAGCTCCTACAATGAGCAGTTCTTC. This gives the protein CASSPRGTGSSYNEQFF. The chain combines TRBV5-4 with TRBJ2-1; D might be TRBD2 (6 bases). This CDR3 is built from 17 residues. Germline CDR1 and CDR2: SGHNT and YYREEE (reference sequence). The V end lost 4 bases, the J end lost 0 bases, and 17 bases lay between the germline ends. The full variable domain, with the rest looked up from reference TRBV5-4 and TRBJ2-1, is ETGVTQSPTHLIKTRGQQVTLRCSSQSGHNTVSWYQQALGQGPQFIFQYYREEENGRGNFPPRFSGLQFPNYSSELNVNALELDDSALYLCASSPRGTGSSYNEQFFGPGTRLTVL.

The chain links TRBV2 to TRBJ1-2; the D is unclear. CDR3 size: 14 residues. Germline CDR1 reads SNHLY; CDR2 reads FYNNEI. Trimming left V 2 bases short and J 3 bases short, with 10 bases between. The CDR3: CASSESGRYYGYTF. The CDR3, as DNA: TGTGCCAGCAGTGAATCTGGCAGATACTATGGCTACACCTTC. The full variable domain, with the rest looked up from reference TRBV2 and TRBJ1-2, is EPEVTQTPSHQVTQMGQEVILRCVPISNHLYFYWYRQILGQKVEFLVSFYNNEISEKSEIFDDQFSVERPDGSNFTLKIRSTKLEDSAMYFCASSESGRYYGYTFGSGTRLTVV.

This clonotype has more than one count but fewer than ten. The chain has TRBV19 and TRBJ1-2; 7 bases line up with TRBD1. J was trimmed by 4 bases and V by 3 bases; bases with no gene match: 5. CDR3 length: 14 amino acids. Germline V gives CDR1 LNHDA, CDR2 SQIVND (reference sequence). The CDR3: CASSMLDRIYGYTF. CDR3 in DNA: TGTGCCAGTAGTATGCTGGACAGGATCTATGGCTACACCTTC.

The sample holds many counts of this clonotype. At one end, the junction sequence differs from germline, possibly due to a read error. The genes are TRBV7-8 and TRBJ2-2; D may be TRBD1 or TRBD2 (5 bases each). Germline CDR1 reads SGHVS; CDR2 reads FQNEAQ. The CDR3 has 14 residues. CDR3 sequence: CASSSENYMGEMFF. The CDR3 DNA is TGTGCCAGCAGCTCCGAGAATTACATGGGGGAGATGTTTTTT.

This clonotype showed up many times. The chain recombines TRBV7-2 with TRBJ1-1; TRBD1 matches at 7 bases. The J segment lost 6 bases and the V segment lost 5 bases, leaving 9 bases of the junction unmatched. Per the germline V gene, CDR1 is SGHTA and CDR2 is FQGNSA. This CDR3 contains 14 residues. The chain's CDR3 is CASSPYRTGAEAFF. The CDR3 DNA reads TGTGCCAGCAGCCCGTATAGGACAGGCGCTGAAGCTTTCTTT.

This clonotype occurred many times. The chain couples TRBV12-3 or TRBV12-4 to TRBJ1-1; D remains ambiguous. CDR3 length: 15 residues. V was cut by 6 bases and J by 2 bases, with 16 bases left in between. The CDR3 region is CASSPREPYNTEAFF. DNA of the CDR3: TGTGCCAGCAGCCCACGGGAACCCTATAACACTGAAGCTTTCTTT.

This clonotype was detected many times. CDR3 protein: CASSLYGSNTEAFF. The DNA of the CDR3 is TGTGCCAGCAGTTTGTACGGCAGCAACACTGAAGCTTTCTTT. The V gene is TRBV28, the J gene TRBJ1-1; D unclear. V was clipped by 3 bases and J by 2 bases, with 10 bases between them. Germline CDR1 is MDHEN and CDR2 is SYDVKM. The CDR3 length is 14 residues.

This clonotype was seen ten or more times. The chain is built from TRBV12-3 or TRBV12-4 and TRBJ2-2; unclear D gene. This CDR3 is built from 14 residues. The V gene lost 5 bases and the J gene lost 4 bases, with 11 bases spanning the gap. In DNA form, the CDR3 reads TGTGCCAGCAGTCACGGAGTAACCACCGGGGAGCTGTTTTTT. Residues: CASSHGVTTGELFF.

This clonotype was seen a few times. V gene TRBV3-1 combines with J gene TRBJ1-5; tentatively, D is TRBD1 (5 bases). Germline CDR1 is LGHDT and CDR2 is YNNKEL (reference sequence). Trimming removed 1 base at V and 9 bases at J, with 7 bases between. The CDR3 consists of 12 residues. The CDR3 protein is CASSQGGGPQHF. For the CDR3, the DNA is TGTGCCAGCAGCCAAGGGGGGGGGCCCCAGCATTTT.

This clonotype appeared a few times. The chain carries TRBV2 and TRBJ2-3; D perhaps matches TRBD2 (5 bases). Germline V gives CDR1 SNHLY, CDR2 FYNNEI. V lost 6 bases and J 2 bases, leaving 15 bases between the germline ends. The CDR3 is made up of 15 amino acids. CDR3 bases: TGTGCCAGCAGAGGACTCGGTGTTTCCACAGATACGCAGTATTTT. This encodes CASRGLGVSTDTQYF. Full variable domain (rest looked up from reference TRBV2 and TRBJ2-3): EPEVTQTPSHQVTQMGQEVILRCVPISNHLYFYWYRQILGQKVEFLVSFYNNEISEKSEIFDDQFSVERPDGSNFTLKIRSTKLEDSAMYFCASRGLGVSTDTQYFGPGTRLTVL.

Notes on this clonotype: Given a much more abundant clone one base away, this may be a read error. V usage is TRBV27 and J usage is TRBJ2-5, with 8 bases identical to TRBD2. Germline assignment: CDR1 MNHEY and CDR2 SMNVEV (reference sequence). Germline trimming cut 5 bases from V and 3 bases from J; bases unmatched to any gene: 5. The CDR3 covers 14 residues. CDR3 coding DNA: TGTGCCAGCAGTCGACCGGGACTAGAAGAGACCCAGTACTTC. The encoded protein is CASSRPGLEETQYF.

There are many counts of this clonotype. The chain has TRBV29-1 and TRBJ2-7; 7 bases agree with TRBD2. Germline CDR1 and CDR2: SQVTM and ANQGSEA. This CDR3 spans 12 amino acids. J was trimmed by 0 bases and V by 4 bases; bases with no gene match: 0. Here the CDR3 reads CSVGGGSYEQYF. In nucleotides, the CDR3 is TGCAGCGTTGGGGGGGGCTCCTACGAGCAGTACTTC.

The chain combines TRBV28 with TRBJ1-5, with TRBD1 matching over 8 bases. The junction had 12 bases not matched to a gene; V was cut back by 4 bases and J by 4 bases. Germline V gene lookup returns CDR1 MDHEN and CDR2 SYDVKM. This CDR3 comprises 17 residues. The CDR3 DNA reads as TGTGCCAGCAGTTCCTGGGTAGGGACAGGTTCGAATCAGCCCCAGCATTTT. Translating it yields CASSSWVGTGSNQPQHF.

This clonotype was seen many times. The V call is TRBV28, the J call TRBJ1-1, with D possibly TRBD1 on 5 matching bases. Germline CDR1 and CDR2: MDHEN and SYDVKM. V lost 3 bases and J lost 4, with 15 bases in between. This CDR3 region has 15 residues. The CDR3 spells CASSFSRAGSTEAFF. CDR3 coding DNA: TGTGCCAGCAGTTTTTCCCGCGCAGGGTCCACTGAAGCTTTCTTT. Using reference TRBV28 and TRBJ1-1 for the parts outside the CDR3, the full variable domain is DVKVTQSSRYLVKRTGEKVFLECVQDMDHENMFWYRQDPGLGLRLIYFSYDVKMKEKGDIPEGYSVSREKKERFSLILESASTNQTSMYLCASSFSRAGSTEAFFGQGTRLTVV.

There are many counts of this clonotype. V and J are TRBV6-6 and TRBJ1-5; D remains unclear. The V end was cut by 4 bases, the J end by 4 bases, with 5 bases between. CDR1 is MNHNY and CDR2 is SVGAGI in the germline V gene (reference sequence). The CDR3 runs to 12 residues. Here the CDR3 reads CASSSENQPQHF. CDR3 bases: TGTGCCAGCAGTTCAGAAAATCAGCCCCAGCATTTT.

This clonotype was observed many times. The V gene is TRBV25-1, the J gene TRBJ2-2; D might be TRBD1 (6 bases). The CDR3 is 13 amino acids. Trimming took off 2 bases at V and 5 bases at J, with 6 bases between the two ends. CDR1 MGHDK and CDR2 SYGVNS come from the germline V gene. The CDR3 region is CASSETGTGELFF. The CDR3 nucleotides are TGTGCCAGCAGTGAAACAGGGACCGGGGAGCTGTTTTTT.

This clonotype was counted many times. The V and J genes are TRBV20-1 and TRBJ2-3, with no clear D. V was cut by 1 base and J by 4 bases, with 6 bases left in between. The V gene's germline CDR1 is DFQATT and CDR2 SNEGSKA (reference sequence). The CDR3 runs to 12 residues. The CDR3: CSARAKADTQYF. As DNA, the CDR3 is TGCAGTGCTAGAGCAAAGGCAGATACGCAGTATTTT.

The CDR3: CSVDLMSSGANVLTF. The CDR3 coding sequence is TGCAGCGTTGATCTGATGAGCTCTGGGGCCAACGTCCTGACTTTC. V and J are TRBV29-1 and TRBJ2-6; D unclear. Germline-derived CDR1 and CDR2 are SQVTM and ANQGSEA. The V and J ends lost 3 bases and 0 bases respectively, with 9 bases between them. This CDR3 has 15 residues.

This clonotype occurred many times. The rearrangement uses TRBV7-2 and TRBJ2-7, with 10 bases identical to TRBD2. J was trimmed by 3 bases and V by 0 bases; bases with no gene match: 5. The CDR3 consists of 16 residues. In germline, CDR1 is SGHTA, CDR2 FQGNSA. The CDR3: CASSLAVASGGYEQYF. The CDR3 DNA reads as TGTGCCAGCAGCTTAGCGGTCGCTAGCGGGGGCTACGAGCAGTACTTC. Looking up the rest from reference TRBV7-2 and TRBJ2-7 gives the full variable domain: GAGVSQSPSNKVTEKGKDVELRCDPISGHTALYWYRQSLGQGLEFLIYFQGNSAPDKSGLPSDRFSAERTGGSVSTLTIQRTQQEDSAVYLCASSLAVASGGYEQYFGPGTRLTVT.